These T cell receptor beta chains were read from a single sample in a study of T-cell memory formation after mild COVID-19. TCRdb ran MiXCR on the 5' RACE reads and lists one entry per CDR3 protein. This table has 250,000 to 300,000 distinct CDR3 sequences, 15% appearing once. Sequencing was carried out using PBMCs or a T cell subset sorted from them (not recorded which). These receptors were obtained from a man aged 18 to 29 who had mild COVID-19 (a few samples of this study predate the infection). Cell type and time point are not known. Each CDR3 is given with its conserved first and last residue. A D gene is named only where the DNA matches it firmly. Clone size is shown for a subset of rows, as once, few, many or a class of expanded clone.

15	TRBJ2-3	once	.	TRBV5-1	TGCGCCAGCAGCTCACAAGGCCCTAGGACAGATACGCAGTATTTT	CASSSQGPRTDTQYF
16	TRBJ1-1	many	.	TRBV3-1	TGTGCCAGCAGTTCCTTGTTTGACTTCATGAACACTGAAGCTTTCTTT	CASSSLFDFMNTEAFF
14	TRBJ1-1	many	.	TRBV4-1	TGCGCCAGCAGCCTAAGGACAGACTACACTGAAGCTTTCTTT	CASSLRTDYTEAFF
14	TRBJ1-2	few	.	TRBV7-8	TGTGCCAGCAGCTTAGAGGGGGGCGGGGATGGCTACACCTTC	CASSLEGGGDGYTF
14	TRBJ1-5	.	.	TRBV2	TGTGCCAGCAGTGAGACCACTAGCAATCAGCCCCAGCATTTT	CASSETTSNQPQHF
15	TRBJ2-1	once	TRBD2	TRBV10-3	TGTGCCATCAGTGAAACTAGCGGGGGTTCCGGTGAGCAGTTCTTC	CAISETSGGSGEQFF
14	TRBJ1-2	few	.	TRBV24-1	TGTGCCACCAGTGATTCACGGTCTAACTATGGCTACACCTTC	CATSDSRSNYGYTF
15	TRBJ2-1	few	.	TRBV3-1	TGTGCCAGCAGCCAAGAACGCTCGTATTCCGATGAGCAGTTCTTC	CASSQERSYSDEQFF
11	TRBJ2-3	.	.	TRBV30	TGTGCCTGGAGCGGGGGTGATACGCAGTATTTT	CAWSGGDTQYF
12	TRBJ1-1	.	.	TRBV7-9	TGTGCCAGCAGCTCACAGAACACTGAAGCTTTCTTT	CASSSQNTEAFF
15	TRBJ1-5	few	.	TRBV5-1	TGCGCCAGCAGCCCCGGGACGGATAGCAATCAGCCCCAGCATTTT	CASSPGTDSNQPQHF
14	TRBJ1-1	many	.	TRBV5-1	TGCGCCAGCAGCGATCAGGGATTCTTCACTGAAGCTTTCTTT	CASSDQGFFTEAFF
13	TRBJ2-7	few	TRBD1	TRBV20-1	TGCAGTGCTAGCCGGGACAGGGGGCTCGAGCAGTACTTC	CSASRDRGLEQYF
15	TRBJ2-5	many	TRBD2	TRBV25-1	TGTGCCAGCAGGTCCAGTAGCGGGGATGGAGAGACCCAGTACTTC	CASRSSSGDGETQYF
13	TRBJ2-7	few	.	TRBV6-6	TGTGCCAGCAGTGACGACACCGGCAGCGAGCAGTACTTC	CASSDDTGSEQYF
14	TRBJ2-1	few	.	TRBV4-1	TGCGCCAGCAGCCAACCGACGCGGTCGAATGAGCAGTTCTTC	CASSQPTRSNEQFF
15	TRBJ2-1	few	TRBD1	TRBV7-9	TGTGCCAGCAGCCGGAGAGGGCAGGGGGACAATGAGCAGTTCTTC	CASSRRGQGDNEQFF
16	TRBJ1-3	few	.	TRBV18	TGTGCCAGCTCACCACCGAGTTCACGCTCTGGAAACACCATATATTTT	CASSPPSSRSGNTIYF
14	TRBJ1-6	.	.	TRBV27	TGTGCCAGCAGGCCAGGGAATTTAAATTCACCCCTCCACTTT	CASRPGNLNSPLHF
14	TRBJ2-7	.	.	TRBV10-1	TGCGCCAGCAGCCACTCCACAGCCTCCTACGAGCAGTACTTC	CASSHSTASYEQYF
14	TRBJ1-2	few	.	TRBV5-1	TGCGCCAGCAGCTTGGAACCGACCAACTATGGCTACACCTTC	CASSLEPTNYGYTF
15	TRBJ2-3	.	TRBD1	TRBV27	TGTGCCAGCAGTTTACGCGGGACAGGGTCAGATACGCAGTATTTT	CASSLRGTGSDTQYF
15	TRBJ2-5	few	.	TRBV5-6	TGTGCCAGCAGCTTGGCAATGGGGCAGGGGGAGACCCAGTACTTC	CASSLAMGQGETQYF
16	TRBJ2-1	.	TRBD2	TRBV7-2	TGTGCCAGCAGCTCCAGATTTAGCGGGGGGAACAATGAGCAGTTCTTC	CASSSRFSGGNNEQFF
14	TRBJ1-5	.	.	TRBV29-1	TGCAGCGTTGGGAGTGGGTATAGCAATCAGCCCCAGCATTTT	CSVGSGYSNQPQHF
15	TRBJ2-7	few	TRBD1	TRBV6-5	TGTGCCAGCAGTTCTCCGAACAGGGGAAGAATCGAGCAGTACTTC	CASSSPNRGRIEQYF
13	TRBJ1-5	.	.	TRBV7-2	TGTGCCAGCAGCTTCGAAAGGAATCAGCCCCAGCATTTT	CASSFERNQPQHF
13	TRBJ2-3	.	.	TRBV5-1	TGCGCCAGCAGCTTTATGACAGGAGATACGCAGTATTTT	CASSFMTGDTQYF
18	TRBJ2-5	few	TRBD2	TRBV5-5	TGTGCCAGCAGCCCGGGGACTAGCGGGGGGCGATCCGGCGAGACCCAGTACTTC	CASSPGTSGGRSGETQYF
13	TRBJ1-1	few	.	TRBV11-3	TGTGCCAGCAGCGAAACGGGACGCCTTGAAGCTTTCTTT	CASSETGRLEAFF
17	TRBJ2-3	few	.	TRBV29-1	TGCAGCGTTGAAGGGCGGGACTGGGAAGTTTACACAGATACGCAGTATTTT	CSVEGRDWEVYTDTQYF